A single sample is the source of the 7 T cell receptor beta chains below, sequenced in a study of T cell responses to AZD1222 COVID-19 vaccine. TCRdb's copy holds only in-frame clones and misses some; the assay was immunoSEQ multiplex PCR. The top ten clones hold approximately 0.52% of a sample with approximately 260,000 clones, 90% to 95% of them seen once. Sample: peripheral blood, taken on day 0 of AZD1222 vaccination. These receptors were collected from an adult in good health.

The chain combines TRBV5-5 with TRBJ2-7, with 7 bases fitting TRBD2. The V segment lost 4 bases and the J segment 6 bases; nucleotides outside the gene matches: 10. The germline gives CDR1 SGHKS, CDR2 YYEKEE (reference sequence). This CDR3 comprises 14 residues. CDR3 nucleotides: TGTGCCAGCAGCCCCTCAGCCGGGAGGCCCGAGCAGTACTTC. Protein product: CASSPSAGRPEQYF.

The chain recombines TRBV5-1 with TRBJ2-3, with D uncertain. This CDR3 region has 14 residues. Trimming took 0 bases from V and 8 from J, leaving 13 bases between them. Per germline, CDR1 SGHRS and CDR2 YFSETQ. CDR3 sequence: CASSLGVGYGTQYF. As DNA, the CDR3 is TGCGCCAGCAGCTTGGGGGTTGGGTACGGTACGCAGTATTTT.

In this sample, this clone turned up once. This chain connects TRBV5-3 to TRBJ2-6; D is perhaps TRBD2 (5 bases). TRBV5-3 is an open reading frame, and its role is uncertain. The CDR3 has 20 residues. Trimming stripped 5 bases from V and 0 bases from J, with 24 bases between. The CDR3 spells CARRRAGPPRSISGANVLTF. The CDR3 region has the DNA TGTGCCAGAAGGAGGGCAGGACCCCCTAGGTCTATCTCTGGGGCCAACGTCCTGACTTTC.

CDR3 sequence: CASSAGIGQPQHF. For the CDR3, the DNA is TGTGCCAGTAGTGCGGGAATTGGTCAGCCCCAGCATTTT. The chain employs TRBV19 and TRBJ1-5, with no clear D. V was clipped by 5 bases and J by 6 bases, with 11 bases between them. Germline assignment: CDR1 LNHDA and CDR2 SQIVND (reference sequence). This CDR3 spans 13 amino acids.

V and J are TRBV12-3 or TRBV12-4 and TRBJ2-7; D unclear. The CDR3 length is 11 residues. The V gene lost 3 bases and the J gene lost 5 bases, with 5 bases spanning the gap. CDR3 DNA: TGTGCCAGCAGTTTGCGCGACGAGCAGTACTTC. Protein product: CASSLRDEQYF.

This chain links TRBV6-8 with TRBJ2-2; D not certain. The CDR3 consists of 11 residues. Germline loops: CDR1 MNHGY, CDR2 SAAAGT. With 7 bases removed from V and 4 bases from J, the gap between germline ends came to 4 bases. The CDR3 region has the DNA TGTGCCAGCACCCGCACCGGGGAGCTGTTTTTT. Translated: CASTRTGELFF.

The rearrangement links TRBV10-3 to TRBJ1-1; D gene ambiguous. V was cut by 6 bases and J by 5 bases, with 10 bases left in between. The CDR3 is 12 amino acids. Germline lookup yields CDR1 ENHRY and CDR2 SYGVKD. The CDR3 loop is CAISLQNTEAFF. The CDR3 region has the DNA TGTGCCATCAGCTTGCAGAATACTGAAGCTTTCTTT.